The 22 T cell receptor beta chains reported below all come from one sample, sequenced in a study of T-cell memory formation after mild COVID-19. Via MiXCR, TCRdb re-called the 5' RACE reads, giving one row per CDR3 protein. The table shows roughly 380,000 distinct CDR3 sequences, with 25% to 30% occurring only once. Sample: PBMCs or a T cell subset sorted from them (not recorded which). Receptors were obtained from an adult woman who had mild COVID-19 (a few samples of this study predate the infection). Cell type and time point are not known.

The chain has TRBV19 and TRBJ2-7, with a weak D call TRBD1 (6 bases). The germline V gene encodes CDR1 LNHDA and CDR2 SQIVND (reference sequence). The CDR3 extends over 15 amino acids. Trimming took 3 bases from V and 0 from J, leaving 12 bases between them. CDR3 sequence: CASSISRGGSYEQYF. The CDR3 DNA reads TGTGCCAGTAGTATTTCCAGGGGCGGCTCCTACGAGCAGTACTTC.

The sample holds a few counts of this clonotype. The chain has TRBV29-1 and TRBJ2-3, with D hard to call. Per the germline V gene, CDR1 is SQVTM and CDR2 is ANQGSEA. Trimming stripped 6 bases from V and 3 bases from J, with 19 bases between. The CDR3 spans 15 residues. CDR3 in DNA: TGCAGCGTGCGCTCGCCTCAAGGGCGAACAGATACGCAGTATTTT. Amino acid sequence: CSVRSPQGRTDTQYF.

This clonotype was counted between two and nine times. The chain uses TRBV4-1 and TRBJ1-4; D is undetermined. This CDR3 spans 17 amino acids. In germline, CDR1 is MGHRA, CDR2 YSYEKL. Trimming stripped 2 bases from V and 8 bases from J, with 21 bases between. The DNA of the CDR3 is TGCGCCAGCAGCCAACTCCCGCCGAAGGTCCATCGAGAAAAACTGTTTTTT. It encodes CASSQLPPKVHREKLFF.

In this sample, this clonotype turned up a few times. V gene TRBV15 combines with J gene TRBJ2-1, with TRBD2 matching over 9 bases. CDR1 and CDR2 from the germline V gene are LNHNV and YYDKDF (reference sequence). CDR3 size: 18 residues. With 0 bases clipped from V and 6 bases from J, the junction kept 12 bases outside the gene matches. This CDR3 is CATSREGREGQTINEQFF. In DNA, the CDR3 is TGTGCCACCAGCAGAGAGGGGCGGGAGGGCCAGACTATCAATGAGCAGTTCTTC.

There are a few counts of this clonotype. The CDR3 DNA reads as TGTGCCAGCAGCCAAGATCGAGCTAAAGAGACCCAGTACTTC. Translating gives CASSQDRAKETQYF. The chain joins TRBV4-2 to TRBJ2-5; D remains unclear. V was cut by 0 bases and J by 3 bases, with 8 bases left in between. The CDR3 loop spans 14 amino acids. CDR1 and CDR2 (germline): LGHNA, YNFKEQ.

This clonotype has just a few counts. This sequence joins TRBV5-1 and TRBJ2-3, with 9 bases lining up with TRBD2. CDR1 is SGHRS and CDR2 is YFSETQ in the germline V gene. There are 14 residues in the CDR3. The ends lost 5 bases at V and 1 base at J; junction bases unmatched: 2. CDR3 amino acids: CASRASGGTDTQYF. DNA for the CDR3: TGCGCCAGCAGGGCTAGCGGGGGCACAGATACGCAGTATTTT.

Only a few counts were recorded for this clonotype. V gene TRBV7-2 combines with J gene TRBJ2-1; D remains ambiguous. There are 13 residues in the CDR3. Trimming removed 1 base from V and 9 bases from J, with 10 bases in between. CDR1 is SGHTA, CDR2 FQGNSA, per germline. The CDR3 sequence is CASSLDVAREQFF. CDR3 nucleotide sequence: TGTGCCAGCAGCTTAGATGTTGCGCGTGAGCAGTTCTTC.

A remark on this clonotype: The CDR3 ends on some other residue instead of the conserved phenylalanine or tryptophan, so this is likely a read error. The chain employs TRBV25-1 and TRBJ2-3; tentative D call: TRBD2 (5 bases). The CDR3 has 11 amino acids. V gave up 4 bases and J gave up 11 bases, with 10 bases separating them. The germline V gene encodes CDR1 MGHDK and CDR2 SYGVNS. Here the CDR3 reads CASSAAGGQYI. The DNA of the CDR3 is TGTGCCAGCAGTGCCGCCGGAGGGCAGTATATT.

The chain employs TRBV23-1 and TRBJ2-1; TRBD1 agrees at 11 bases. TRBV23-1 has ORF status, its function being uncertain. With 6 bases clipped from V and 4 bases from J, the junction kept 2 bases outside the gene matches. The CDR3 runs 14 residues. The CDR3 DNA follows: TGCGCCAGCAGGCGGGACAGGGGGTACAATGAGCAGTTCTTC. It specifies CASRRDRGYNEQFF.

A few counts support this clonotype. This chain joins TRBV15 and TRBJ1-3; the D is unclear. The CDR3 loop spans 16 amino acids. Trimming pared 1 base from V and 4 bases from J, leaving 14 bases between. CDR1 and CDR2 from the germline V gene are LNHNV and YYDKDF (reference sequence). The CDR3 protein is CATSRAYSYPGNTIYF. In nucleotides, the CDR3 is TGTGCCACCAGCAGAGCTTACAGCTACCCAGGAAACACCATATATTTT.

This chain connects TRBV10-3 to TRBJ1-1; no clear D gene. This CDR3 has 13 residues. Trimming stripped 2 bases from V and 0 bases from J, with 4 bases between. Looked up from germline, CDR1 is ENHRY and CDR2 is SYGVKD. CDR3 nucleotide sequence: TGTGCCATCAGTGAGACAGTGAACACTGAAGCTTTCTTT. Translating gives CAISETVNTEAFF.

This chain joins TRBV25-1 and TRBJ1-2; the match to TRBD1 covers 9 bases. With 4 bases clipped from V and 6 bases from J, the junction kept 3 bases outside the gene matches. This CDR3 has 13 residues. Germline loops: CDR1 MGHDK, CDR2 SYGVNS. The CDR3 DNA reads TGTGCCAGCAGTGTATGGACAGGGGATGGCTACACCTTC. The encoded protein is CASSVWTGDGYTF.

This chain connects TRBV24-1 to TRBJ1-5; D unresolved. V lost 3 bases, J lost 9 bases, and 8 bases lay in between. CDR1 is KGHDR, CDR2 SFDVKD, per germline. This CDR3 has 12 amino acids. The CDR3 region is CATSDGERPQHF. The CDR3 DNA reads as TGTGCCACCAGTGATGGGGAGAGGCCCCAGCATTTT.

This CDR3 reads CAINGLAGAAEQYF. The CDR3 nucleotides are TGTGCCATCAACGGACTAGCGGGAGCTGCCGAGCAGTACTTC. The chain couples TRBV10-3 to TRBJ2-7; 13 positions match TRBD2. The CDR3 extends over 14 amino acids. Germline CDR1 ENHRY, CDR2 SYGVKD. V shed 7 bases, J shed 6 bases, and the junction held 6 bases outside the gene matches.

The V call is TRBV18, the J call TRBJ2-1; either TRBD1 or TRBD2 may supply D (5 bases each). Trimming pared 5 bases from V and 0 bases from J, leaving 14 bases between. The length of the CDR3 is 16 residues. In germline, CDR1 is KGHSH, CDR2 LQKENI. In nucleotides, the CDR3 is TGTGCCAGCTCAACCGGGACCAGTCGCTCCTACAATGAGCAGTTCTTC. It translates to CASSTGTSRSYNEQFF. The whole variable domain, remainder taken from reference TRBV18 and TRBJ2-1, is NAGVMQNPRHLVRRRGQEARLRCSPMKGHSHVYWYRQLPEEGLKFMVYLQKENIIDESGMPKERFSAEFPKEGPSILRIQQVVRGDSAAYFCASSTGTSRSYNEQFFGPGTRLTVL.

This clonotype was counted only a few times. The chain is built from TRBV12-3 or TRBV12-4 and TRBJ2-1; the match to TRBD2 covers 13 bases. The junction had 5 bases not matched to a gene; V was cut back by 3 bases and J by 9 bases. CDR3 length: 15 residues. CDR3 protein: CASSFGLAGASEQFF. The CDR3 DNA follows: TGTGCCAGCAGTTTTGGACTAGCGGGAGCTAGTGAGCAGTTCTTC.

The chain carries TRBV5-6 and TRBJ2-5; D is ambiguous. Trimming stripped 4 bases from V and 2 bases from J, with 15 bases between. CDR1 is SGHDT and CDR2 is YYEEEE in the germline V gene. The CDR3 runs 15 residues. The CDR3 loop is CASSELRTAQETQYF. The CDR3 nucleotides are TGTGCCAGCAGCGAGCTGAGGACCGCTCAAGAGACCCAGTACTTC.

The chain carries TRBV24-1 and TRBJ2-5; TRBD2 is a possible D gene (5 bases). The ends were cut back, 5 bases at V and 0 bases at J, with 12 bases in the middle. CDR3 size: 15 residues. Germline CDR1 is KGHDR and CDR2 is SFDVKD. The DNA for the CDR3 is TGTGCCACCAGTGGAAGCGGTCCGTACCAAGAGACCCAGTACTTC. Amino acid sequence: CATSGSGPYQETQYF.

This clonotype was seen a few times. This rearrangement joins TRBV9 to TRBJ1-1; 10 nucleotides line up with TRBD1. The trim removed 7 bases at V and 1 base at J, leaving 16 bases unmatched. The germline gives CDR1 SGDLS, CDR2 YYNGEE. CDR3 length: 18 amino acids. The CDR3 here is CASSPYFLGTGENTEAFF. In DNA form, the CDR3 reads TGTGCCAGCTCCCCGTACTTCCTCGGGACAGGGGAGAACACTGAAGCTTTCTTT.

The V call is TRBV6-5, the J call TRBJ2-7; 11 bases align to TRBD2. Germline V lookup: CDR1 MNHEY, CDR2 SVGAGI. J lost 1 base, V lost 6 bases, and 14 bases had no gene match. The CDR3 is made up of 18 amino acids. CDR3 loop: CASSRVTLAGGLSYEQYF. The CDR3 DNA reads as TGTGCCAGCAGCCGCGTCACTCTAGCGGGGGGACTTTCCTACGAGCAGTACTTC.

There are many counts of this clonotype. The rearrangement uses TRBV7-2 and TRBJ2-5; D is possibly TRBD2 (5 bases). The germline CDR1 and CDR2 sequences are SGHTA and FQGNSA. CDR3 length: 14 residues. Deletions cut 7 bases from V and 0 bases from J, with 12 bases between. The CDR3 DNA follows: TGTGCCAGCATGGAGCGGCTGAACCAAGAGACCCAGTACTTC. Its translation: CASMERLNQETQYF.

The chain joins TRBV5-1 to TRBJ1-1; 7 bases line up with TRBD1. Germline trimming cut 2 bases from V and 3 bases from J; bases unmatched to any gene: 1. The CDR3 consists of 13 residues. Germline loops: CDR1 SGHRS, CDR2 YFSETQ. The CDR3 DNA follows: TGCGCCAGCAGCTTCACAGGGGACACTGAAGCTTTCTTT. It yields the protein CASSFTGDTEAFF.